The rows below give T cell receptor beta chains drawn from one sample of a study of vaccination and CD4 T cells after COVID-19. The antigens these receptors bind are not known. TCRdb reprocessed the PCR reads via MiXCR and lists one record per CDR3 protein. The sample holds approximately 5,000 distinct CDR3 sequences; roughly 70% are singletons and the top ten take around 24%. Sequencing used CD4+ T cells from blood, cultured in vitro. The source of these receptors is a human donor who had recovered from COVID-19. Both conserved end residues are part of each CDR3. A D gene is named only where the DNA matches it firmly. Clone sizes are given selectively: once, few, many, or a class where the clone is expanded.

j_call,d_call,v_call,clone_size,cdr3_nt,cdr3_aa
TRBJ2-7,NA,TRBV20-1,NA,TGCAGTGCCAGCCCTCGAGGAACCGGCTACGAGCAGTACTTC,CSASPRGTGYEQYF
TRBJ1-2,TRBD1,TRBV29-1,NA,TGCAGCGTGGGCGGGTCAGGGGGAAGCTATGGCTACACCTTC,CSVGGSGGSYGYTF
TRBJ1-5,NA,TRBV20-1,few,TGCAGTGCGCCCTTGGTCGGTAGGCCCCAGCATTTT,CSAPLVGRPQHF
TRBJ2-4,TRBD2,TRBV19,NA,TGTGCCAGTACCAGCGGGAGGTATGCCAAAAACATTCAGTACTTC,CASTSGRYAKNIQYF
TRBJ1-2,NA,TRBV6-2/TRBV6-3,NA,TGTGCCAGCAGTTACAGGGGACCGCTTAACTATGGCTACACCTTC,CASSYRGPLNYGYTF
TRBJ1-1,NA,TRBV11-2,medium-sized,TGTGCCAGCAGCTTGGAGGCGCGGACTGAAGCTTTCTTT,CASSLEARTEAFF
TRBJ1-1,NA,TRBV7-2,NA,TGTGCCAGCAGCTTAGCGGGACGGGGGAAGACTGAAGCTTTCTTT,CASSLAGRGKTEAFF
TRBJ1-4,TRBD1,TRBV6-5,NA,TGTGCCAGCAGTTACGCGACAGGGTCTGGGGAAAAACTGTTTTTT,CASSYATGSGEKLFF
TRBJ2-3,NA,TRBV7-8,large,TGTGCCAGCAGCTTAGTTAGTGGCCAGGACACAGATACGCAGTATTTT,CASSLVSGQDTDTQYF
TRBJ2-7,TRBD2,TRBV5-6,NA,TGTGCCAGCAGCTTGGGTCCGCGGGAGAACGAGCAGTACTTC,CASSLGPRENEQYF
TRBJ2-4,TRBD2,TRBV7-2,NA,TGTGCCAGCAGCTTAAGGACGGGAGGGCCTAACATTCAGTACTTC,CASSLRTGGPNIQYF
TRBJ1-2,NA,TRBV29-1,NA,TGCAGCGTGAGGGGGTTCTATGGCTACACCTTC,CSVRGFYGYTF
TRBJ1-1,NA,TRBV6-1,NA,TGTGCCAGCAGTGATGACGGGGATCGGAACACTGAAGCTTTCTTT,CASSDDGDRNTEAFF
TRBJ2-5,TRBD2,TRBV20-1,large,TGCAGTGCTTCAGACTCGACTAGCGGGGGAAAGACCCAGTACTTC,CSASDSTSGGKTQYF
TRBJ2-1,NA,TRBV12-3/TRBV12-4,medium-sized,TGTGCCAGCAGTTTCTCCGGAGCCTTGGGTGAGCAGTTCTTC,CASSFSGALGEQFF
TRBJ2-3,NA,TRBV27,NA,TGTGCCAGCAGTTCCCCCCTTACGCAGTATTTT,CASSSPLTQYF
TRBJ2-1,NA,TRBV12-1,NA,TGTGCCACGTACCCGCTCAATGAGCAGTTCTTC,CATYPLNEQFF
TRBJ2-7,TRBD2,TRBV11-2,few,TGTGCCAGCAGCTTACGGGGGGACGAGCAGTACTTC,CASSLRGDEQYF
TRBJ1-4,NA,TRBV15,NA,TGTGCCACCAGCAGAGATTTGGCCAGCCCCAGGGCACGGGAAAAACTGTTTTTT,CATSRDLASPRAREKLFF
TRBJ1-3,NA,TRBV6-1,NA,TGTGCCAGCACGGCGGACATTTCAGGAAACACCATATATTTT,CASTADISGNTIYF
TRBJ1-1,NA,TRBV20-1,NA,TGCAGTTCAGGGGACGTGAACACTGAAGCTTTCTTT,CSSGDVNTEAFF
TRBJ1-1,NA,TRBV20-1,NA,TGCAGTGCTAGGTGGGACACCTTGAACACTGAAGCTTTCTTT,CSARWDTLNTEAFF
TRBJ1-2,NA,TRBV6-5,large,TGTGCCAGCAGTTCGAGAGGGGCGCTAGGCTACACCTTC,CASSSRGALGYTF
TRBJ1-5,NA,TRBV28,once,TGTGCCAGCAGTTTACGGGGGGGCCGTTGGGTCAATCAGCCCCAGCATTTT,CASSLRGGRWVNQPQHF
TRBJ2-3,NA,TRBV7-6,once,TGTGCCAGCAGCTCAGTGGGGTCAGATACGCAGTATTTT,CASSSVGSDTQYF
TRBJ1-1,NA,TRBV7-8,NA,TGTGCCAGCAGCTTAGTCGCGAGTGTAGCTTTCTTT,CASSLVASVAFF
TRBJ1-2,TRBD1,TRBV7-6,few,TGTGCCAGCAGCCCTCGCCCGGCGGGACAGGGGGTGGACTATGGCTACACCTTC,CASSPRPAGQGVDYGYTF
TRBJ1-3,NA,TRBV20-1,few,TGCAGTGCCTCGCTAGGAGATAACACCATATATTTT,CSASLGDNTIYF
TRBJ2-1,TRBD2,TRBV7-9,NA,TGTGCCAGCAGCTTAGGAGGTAGCGGGAGGGACGTTGGTGAGCAGTTCTTC,CASSLGGSGRDVGEQFF
TRBJ1-1,NA,TRBV20-1,NA,TGCAGTGCTATCCGAATAAGCGACACTGAAGCTTTCTTT,CSAIRISDTEAFF
TRBJ2-2,NA,TRBV5-5,NA,TGTGCCAGCAGCTCGGACGGGCGTCAAACCGGGGAGCTGTTTTTT,CASSSDGRQTGELFF
TRBJ2-5,TRBD2,TRBV18,NA,TGTGCCAGCTCACCAGGAGCGGGGGAGACCCAGTACTTC,CASSPGAGETQYF
TRBJ2-7,TRBD2,TRBV2,once,TGTGCCAGCCTTCCCGTGAGGGCTCTAGCGGAGCCTTCCAGCGAGCAGTACTTC,CASLPVRALAEPSSEQYF
TRBJ1-3,NA,TRBV7-9,NA,TGTGCCAGCACCATAGAGCCTACTGGAAACACCATATATTTT,CASTIEPTGNTIYF
TRBJ1-2,TRBD1,TRBV11-2,NA,TGTGCCAGCAGGCAACCGGGACAGAACTATGGCTACACCTTC,CASRQPGQNYGYTF
TRBJ2-1,NA,TRBV6-1,NA,TGTGCCAGCAGTGAATCTCGGACTCGTTACAATGAGCAGTTCTTC,CASSESRTRYNEQFF
TRBJ1-5,TRBD1,TRBV7-2,NA,TGTGCCAGCAGCCCAGGACAGGGGGTTCGGCAGCCCCAGCATTTT,CASSPGQGVRQPQHF
TRBJ1-5,NA,TRBV7-8,NA,TGTGCCAGCAGCTTAAACAGACTCAATCAGCCCCAGCATTTT,CASSLNRLNQPQHF
TRBJ2-7,NA,TRBV7-2,once,TGTGCCAGCAGCACCAACGAGTACGAGCAGTACTTC,CASSTNEYEQYF
TRBJ1-5,NA,TRBV6-1,NA,TGTGCCAGCGCAGGGGATCAGCCCCAGCATTTT,CASAGDQPQHF